Listed below are T cell receptor beta chains from one sample, sequenced in a study of cytomegalovirus exposure and HLA in healthy donors. Produced via immunoSEQ multiplex PCR; TCRdb's table is partial and in-frame only. This repertoire comprises fewer than 85,000 clones; its ten largest clones make up about 5%. The sequencing sample was made of PBMCs. Receptor source: a woman aged 40 to 50 in good health and CMV-seropositive. The CDR3 runs from the conserved cysteine through the conserved F or W.

TRBV5-4	16	TRBJ2-1	CASSSTGTGGYNEQFF
TRBV4-3	15	TRBJ1-2	CASSQRDSHQYGYTF
TRBV4-1	16	TRBJ1-3	CASSPPDRVTGNTIYF
TRBV18	15	TRBJ1-5	CASSPRTGETQPQHF
TRBV4-1	13	TRBJ1-5	CASSRGPGQPQHF
TRBV27	15	TRBJ1-1	CASSPTGYLNTEAFF
TRBV7-2	13	TRBJ1-2	CASSLGQGYGYTF
TRBV6-5	11	TRBJ1-1	CASSHRTEAFF
TRBV5-4	15	TRBJ2-1	CASSLGGLVYNEQFF
TRBV4-3	16	TRBJ1-2	CASSQDYGQPDYGYTF
TRBV14	14	TRBJ2-5	CASSQVSGRETQYF
TRBV6-5	15	TRBJ1-2	CASSGDREADYGYTF
TRBV5-4	15	TRBJ1-2	CASSLPGQRNYGYTF
TRBV11-2	16	TRBJ1-4	CASSPQGEGTNEKLFF
TRBV27	14	TRBJ1-2	CASSLGLGGSGYTF
TRBV7-2	17	TRBJ2-5	CASTVGPGQGAVETQYF
TRBV14	13	TRBJ1-2	CASSGHRQSGYTF
TRBV28	14	TRBJ1-5	CASSLRGFNQPQHF
TRBV29-1	12	TRBJ1-1	CSVDQMNTEAFF
TRBV6-4	15	TRBJ2-5	CASSDSSGGQETQYF
TRBV6-1	15	TRBJ2-7	CASSDMWDSLYEQYF
TRBV6-4	14	TRBJ1-1	CASTRQGEATEAFF
TRBV9	13	TRBJ2-7	CASSPRDNYEQYF
TRBV6-5	13	TRBJ1-1	CASSSTGYTEAFF
TRBV9	14	TRBJ2-3	CASSGVTSPDTQYF
TRBV7-8	14	TRBJ2-1	CASSFSSSYNEQFF
TRBV10-3	16	TRBJ2-7	CAISEIRRSSTYEQYF
TRBV7-9	15	TRBJ1-1	CASSYQGHMNTEAFF